This T cell receptor beta chain was sequenced for a study of PD-1 blockade in classical Hodgkin lymphoma. Autologous stem cell transplantation was followed by relapse in every patient, and brentuximab vedotin exposure varied. The protocol was immunoSEQ multiplex PCR, while the TCRdb copy is restricted to in-frame clones and leaves out a portion. In the table there are around 100,000 clones, 75% to 90% of which are singletons. For this clone: Its antigen is undetermined.

Study results and limitations: Patients who responded completely had about the same baseline diversity as newly diagnosed patients.

Trimming removed 6 bases at V and 5 bases at J, with 8 bases between. CDR3 length: 11 amino acids. Germline CDR1 is SEHNR and CDR2 is FQNEAQ (reference sequence). The sequenced sample was peripheral blood mononuclear cells (PBMCs), obtained before the second cycle of nivolumab. The origin of this receptor is a human donor with classical Hodgkin lymphoma. V usage is TRBV7-9 and J usage is TRBJ2-7; D call uncertain. CDR3 sequence reads: CASREGHEQYF. Written as DNA, the CDR3 is TGTGCCAGCAGGGAAGGCCACGAGCAGTACTTC.